This T cell receptor beta chain was captured by sequencing in a study of shared clonotypes between healthy human individuals. Naive CD45RA+ and memory CD45RA-negative subsets were split from CD4+ cells. The V gene end was trimmed by 0 bases and the J gene end by 5 bases; junction bases not matched to a gene: 0. The V gene's germline CDR1 is GTSNPN and CDR2 SVGIG (reference sequence). The CDR3 totals 13 residues. This table comes from immunoSEQ multiplex PCR, and its TCRdb copy is limited to in-frame clones, with some not included. The repertoire includes approximately 1,000,000 clones, around 78% of them detected once, and approximately 0.56% sits in the top ten. This clone appeared many times. Other DNA sequences within the sample encode an identical CDR3.

Sequencing was carried out using memory CD4+ T cells from PBMCs. Subset indicated: CD45RA-negative fraction. This TCR came from a man aged 18 to 35 in good health. Some clones in this sample may be carry-over from other donors' samples. The chain is built from TRBV30 and TRBJ1-5, with 8 positions matching TRBD1. The CDR3 protein is CAWSVQGDQPQHF. The CDR3 bases are TGTGCCTGGAGTGTACAGGGGGATCAGCCCCAGCATTTT.